A selection of T cell receptor beta chains follows, all from one sample in a study of blood T cell repertoires in COVID-19. Clones were read by immunoSEQ multiplex PCR, and TCRdb kept only the in-frame ones, dropping some. This sample has tens of thousands of clones, with 82% found just once. Specimen: peripheral blood. Receptors originate from a woman older than 75 with acute or convalescent COVID-19. Each CDR3 is given with its conserved first and last residue. Fields, in order: D gene, V gene, clone size, J gene, CDR3 protein, CDR3 DNA. A D gene is named only where the DNA matches it firmly. Clone size is given for some rows only: seen once, a few or many times, or a class if the clone is expanded.

d_call: TRBD2
v_call: TRBV3-1/TRBV3-2
clone_size: .
j_call: TRBJ2-3
cdr3_aa: CASSHSASGGFEDTQYF
cdr3_nt: TGTGCCAGCAGCCATTCGGCTAGCGGGGGCTTCGAAGATACGCAGTATTTT

d_call: .
v_call: TRBV6-1
clone_size: .
j_call: TRBJ1-5
cdr3_aa: CASSEIQGLGQPQHF
cdr3_nt: TGTGCCAGCAGTGAGATACAGGGTCTTGGCCAGCCCCAGCATTTT

d_call: .
v_call: TRBV5-6
clone_size: .
j_call: TRBJ1-5
cdr3_aa: CASSLRQGSIQPQHF
cdr3_nt: TGTGCCAGCAGCTTGCGCCAGGGAAGTATTCAGCCCCAGCATTTT

d_call: .
v_call: TRBV5-4
clone_size: .
j_call: TRBJ1-3
cdr3_aa: CASSLAQGGSGNTIYF
cdr3_nt: TGTGCCAGCAGCTTGGCCCAGGGTGGCTCTGGAAACACCATATATTTT

d_call: TRBD1
v_call: TRBV7-9
clone_size: .
j_call: TRBJ2-2
cdr3_aa: CASTGQGSPGELFF
cdr3_nt: TGTGCCAGCACGGGACAGGGAAGCCCCGGGGAGCTGTTTTTT

d_call: TRBD1
v_call: TRBV15
clone_size: .
j_call: TRBJ2-7
cdr3_aa: CATRLDRGLSYEQYF
cdr3_nt: TGTGCCACCAGGCTGGACAGGGGTCTGTCCTACGAGCAGTACTTC

d_call: TRBD2
v_call: TRBV7-9
clone_size: .
j_call: TRBJ2-7
cdr3_aa: CASSPPPAGGPREQYF
cdr3_nt: TGTGCCAGCAGCCCGCCTCCTGCGGGAGGGCCTCGGGAGCAGTACTTC

d_call: .
v_call: TRBV30
clone_size: .
j_call: TRBJ2-4
cdr3_aa: CAWISGGNIQYF
cdr3_nt: TGTGCCTGGATTTCTGGCGGGAACATTCAGTACTTC

d_call: TRBD2
v_call: TRBV27
clone_size: .
j_call: TRBJ2-3
cdr3_aa: CASSLGLAGVIDTQYF
cdr3_nt: TGTGCCAGCAGTTTAGGCCTAGCGGGAGTAATAGATACGCAGTATTTT

d_call: .
v_call: TRBV12-3/TRBV12-4
clone_size: few
j_call: TRBJ2-7
cdr3_aa: CASSFELEDEQYF
cdr3_nt: TGTGCCAGCAGTTTTGAGCTAGAGGACGAGCAGTACTTC

d_call: TRBD2
v_call: TRBV11-2
clone_size: .
j_call: TRBJ2-1
cdr3_aa: CASSRTTSGSSYNEQFF
cdr3_nt: TGTGCCAGCAGCCGTACCACTAGCGGCAGCTCCTACAATGAGCAGTTCTTC

d_call: .
v_call: TRBV12-5
clone_size: .
j_call: TRBJ2-7
cdr3_aa: CASGLLEEVRSYEQYF
cdr3_nt: TGTGCTAGTGGTTTACTGGAGGAGGTTAGGTCCTACGAGCAGTACTTC

d_call: .
v_call: TRBV28
clone_size: once
j_call: TRBJ2-4
cdr3_aa: CASTSRGVEKNIQYF
cdr3_nt: TGTGCCAGCACGAGCAGGGGAGTAGAGAAAAACATTCAGTACTTC

d_call: .
v_call: TRBV13
clone_size: once
j_call: TRBJ2-7
cdr3_aa: CASSWGTRGPGEQYF
cdr3_nt: TGTGCCAGCAGCTGGGGGACTAGGGGGCCCGGAGAGCAGTACTTC

d_call: TRBD2
v_call: TRBV19
clone_size: .
j_call: TRBJ2-7
cdr3_aa: CASMGPLAGTYEQYF
cdr3_nt: TGTGCCAGTATGGGCCCCCTAGCGGGAACCTACGAGCAGTACTTC

d_call: TRBD2
v_call: TRBV9
clone_size: .
j_call: TRBJ2-1
cdr3_aa: CASSEGLAGFSYNEQFF
cdr3_nt: TGTGCCAGCAGCGAGGGACTAGCGGGATTCTCCTACAATGAGCAGTTCTTC

d_call: TRBD1
v_call: TRBV6-2/TRBV6-3
clone_size: .
j_call: TRBJ2-7
cdr3_aa: CASSPGTGFRYEQYF
cdr3_nt: TGTGCCAGCAGCCCCGGGACAGGGTTCCGGTACGAGCAGTACTTC

d_call: .
v_call: TRBV24-1
clone_size: few
j_call: TRBJ1-2
cdr3_aa: CATSDFTGYGYTF
cdr3_nt: TGTGCCACCAGTGATTTTACCGGGTATGGCTACACCTTC

d_call: TRBD1
v_call: TRBV19
clone_size: .
j_call: TRBJ1-5
cdr3_aa: CASSKTLQGEAGQPQHF
cdr3_nt: TGTGCCAGTAGTAAAACATTACAGGGGGAGGCGGGTCAGCCCCAGCATTTT

d_call: TRBD2
v_call: TRBV20-1
clone_size: .
j_call: TRBJ2-2
cdr3_aa: CSASTSGRAPYYTGELFF
cdr3_nt: TGCAGTGCTAGTACTAGCGGGAGGGCCCCCTACTACACCGGGGAGCTGTTTTTT

d_call: TRBD2
v_call: TRBV11-2
clone_size: few
j_call: TRBJ2-7
cdr3_aa: CASSLGGGYEQYF
cdr3_nt: TGTGCCAGCAGCTTGGGGGGGGGCTACGAGCAGTACTTC

d_call: TRBD2
v_call: TRBV10-3
clone_size: .
j_call: TRBJ2-1
cdr3_aa: CAISVGGLVNSYNEQFF
cdr3_nt: TGTGCCATCAGTGTAGGGGGACTAGTTAACTCCTACAATGAGCAGTTCTTC

d_call: TRBD2
v_call: TRBV15
clone_size: once
j_call: TRBJ2-3
cdr3_aa: CATSRDFGGRAGDTQYF
cdr3_nt: TGTGCCACCAGCAGAGATTTTGGCGGGAGGGCCGGAGATACGCAGTATTTT

d_call: .
v_call: TRBV21-1
clone_size: .
j_call: TRBJ2-5
cdr3_aa: CASSNDSSARSSPKETQYF
cdr3_nt: TGTGCCAGCAGCAATGATTCTAGCGCGAGAAGTTCCCCCAAAGAGACCCAGTACTTC

d_call: TRBD2
v_call: TRBV5-1
clone_size: few
j_call: TRBJ2-3
cdr3_aa: CASEKEIAGGIDTQYF
cdr3_nt: TGCGCCAGCGAAAAAGAGATAGCGGGGGGAATAGATACGCAGTATTTT

d_call: .
v_call: TRBV5-6
clone_size: .
j_call: TRBJ1-1
cdr3_aa: CASSLDRRGTEAFF
cdr3_nt: TGTGCCAGCAGCTTGGACAGGCGGGGGACTGAAGCTTTCTTT

d_call: TRBD1
v_call: TRBV27
clone_size: .
j_call: TRBJ1-5
cdr3_aa: CASSARGRGPQHF
cdr3_nt: TGTGCCAGCAGTGCCAGGGGGCGCGGGCCCCAGCATTTT

d_call: TRBD2
v_call: TRBV27
clone_size: .
j_call: TRBJ2-7
cdr3_aa: CASSSGLAISYEQYF
cdr3_nt: TGTGCCAGCAGTTCGGGACTAGCGATTTCCTACGAGCAGTACTTC

d_call: TRBD2
v_call: TRBV6-5
clone_size: few
j_call: TRBJ2-1
cdr3_aa: CASTRLAGNEQFF
cdr3_nt: TGTGCCAGCACCAGACTAGCGGGGAATGAGCAGTTCTTC

d_call: .
v_call: TRBV29-1
clone_size: .
j_call: TRBJ1-2
cdr3_aa: CSVGQTNYGYTF
cdr3_nt: TGCAGCGTTGGACAGACTAACTATGGCTACACCTTC

d_call: .
v_call: TRBV5-4
clone_size: .
j_call: TRBJ1-5
cdr3_aa: CASSPGGGKQPQHF
cdr3_nt: TGTGCCAGCAGCCCCGGCGGTGGAAAACAGCCCCAGCATTTT

d_call: .
v_call: TRBV28
clone_size: few
j_call: TRBJ2-3
cdr3_aa: CASSLIGSPTDTQYF
cdr3_nt: TGTGCCAGCAGCCTAATCGGGAGTCCCACAGATACGCAGTATTTT

d_call: .
v_call: TRBV5-1
clone_size: .
j_call: TRBJ1-1
cdr3_aa: CASSLNRNTEAFF
cdr3_nt: TGCGCCAGCAGCTTGAACAGGAACACTGAAGCTTTCTTT

d_call: TRBD1
v_call: TRBV6-5
clone_size: once
j_call: TRBJ2-7
cdr3_aa: CASSYLLTGGHYEQYF
cdr3_nt: TGTGCCAGCAGTTACCTCTTGACAGGGGGCCACTACGAGCAGTACTTC

d_call: TRBD2
v_call: TRBV24-1
clone_size: .
j_call: TRBJ2-3
cdr3_aa: CATSERPGLAGGGTDTQYF
cdr3_nt: TGTGCCACCAGTGAACGCCCTGGACTAGCGGGAGGGGGCACAGATACGCAGTATTTT

d_call: .
v_call: TRBV4-3
clone_size: once
j_call: TRBJ2-1
cdr3_aa: CASSVALAYNEQFF
cdr3_nt: TGCGCCAGCAGCGTGGCTCTCGCCTACAATGAGCAGTTCTTC

d_call: .
v_call: TRBV10-1
clone_size: once
j_call: TRBJ2-5
cdr3_aa: CASSESGETQYF
cdr3_nt: TGCGCCAGCAGTGAGTCGGGCGAGACCCAGTACTTC

d_call: .
v_call: TRBV5-1
clone_size: .
j_call: TRBJ2-1
cdr3_aa: CASSLASSRQQEQFF
cdr3_nt: TGCGCCAGCAGCTTGGCCTCTAGCAGGCAACAAGAGCAGTTCTTC

d_call: TRBD1
v_call: TRBV5-1
clone_size: few
j_call: TRBJ2-5
cdr3_aa: CASSLDQGAKETQYF
cdr3_nt: TGCGCCAGCAGCTTGGATCAGGGGGCTAAAGAGACCCAGTACTTC

d_call: .
v_call: TRBV5-1
clone_size: .
j_call: TRBJ2-1
cdr3_aa: CASSLGGKPNNEQFF
cdr3_nt: TGCGCCAGCAGCTTGGGGGGCAAACCTAACAATGAGCAGTTCTTC

d_call: TRBD1
v_call: TRBV5-1
clone_size: .
j_call: TRBJ1-6
cdr3_aa: CASSLEGANSPLHF
cdr3_nt: TGCGCCAGCAGCTTGGAGGGGGCCAACTCACCCCTCCACTTT

d_call: .
v_call: TRBV28
clone_size: .
j_call: TRBJ1-1
cdr3_aa: CASSPTGPMNTEAFF
cdr3_nt: TGTGCCAGCAGCCCGACAGGTCCGATGAACACTGAAGCTTTCTTT

d_call: .
v_call: TRBV4-2
clone_size: .
j_call: TRBJ2-1
cdr3_aa: CASSQEPGSLYNEQFF
cdr3_nt: TGTGCCAGCAGCCAAGAGCCGGGGAGCCTCTACAATGAGCAGTTCTTC

d_call: .
v_call: TRBV10-2
clone_size: once
j_call: TRBJ2-5
cdr3_aa: CASIEGGYQETQYF
cdr3_nt: TGCGCCAGCATCGAAGGCGGATACCAAGAGACCCAGTACTTC

d_call: .
v_call: TRBV5-1
clone_size: .
j_call: TRBJ1-1
cdr3_aa: CASSWGRSGTEAFF
cdr3_nt: TGCGCCAGCAGCTGGGGGAGAAGCGGGACTGAAGCTTTCTTT

d_call: .
v_call: TRBV18
clone_size: .
j_call: TRBJ1-2
cdr3_aa: CASSPQGLSGLVNGYTF
cdr3_nt: TGTGCCAGCTCACCACAGGGCCTCTCGGGATTGGTCAATGGCTACACCTTC

d_call: TRBD1
v_call: TRBV11-3
clone_size: .
j_call: TRBJ2-1
cdr3_aa: CASSLGGTGGLNEQFF
cdr3_nt: TGTGCCAGCAGCTTAGGGGGGACAGGGGGTCTCAATGAGCAGTTCTTC

d_call: .
v_call: TRBV5-1
clone_size: .
j_call: TRBJ2-5
cdr3_aa: CASSSKRETQYF
cdr3_nt: TGCGCCAGCAGCTCAAAGAGGGAGACCCAGTACTTC

d_call: .
v_call: TRBV7-9
clone_size: once
j_call: TRBJ1-2
cdr3_aa: CASSPGDTRGYTF
cdr3_nt: TGTGCCAGCAGTCCGGGGGATACTCGGGGCTACACCTTC

d_call: TRBD1
v_call: TRBV14
clone_size: .
j_call: TRBJ1-2
cdr3_aa: CASSHARDSLRGYTF
cdr3_nt: TGTGCCAGCAGCCACGCCCGGGACAGCCTGAGGGGCTACACCTTC

d_call: .
v_call: TRBV15
clone_size: few
j_call: TRBJ2-6
cdr3_aa: CATSTGSSDSGANVLTF
cdr3_nt: TGTGCCACCAGCACGGGAAGCTCCGACTCTGGGGCCAACGTCCTGACTTTC

d_call: TRBD2
v_call: TRBV9
clone_size: once
j_call: TRBJ2-3
cdr3_aa: CASSVVTSGRGDTDTQYF
cdr3_nt: TGTGCCAGCAGCGTAGTAACTAGCGGGAGGGGGGACACAGATACGCAGTATTTT

d_call: TRBD2
v_call: TRBV5-1
clone_size: .
j_call: TRBJ2-7
cdr3_aa: CASSLGGAGALYEQYF
cdr3_nt: TGCGCCAGCAGCTTGGGTGGAGCGGGAGCGCTCTACGAGCAGTACTTC

d_call: TRBD1
v_call: TRBV11-2
clone_size: .
j_call: TRBJ2-7
cdr3_aa: CASSPAVGTGYEQYF
cdr3_nt: TGTGCCAGCAGCCCAGCGGTCGGGACAGGCTACGAGCAGTACTTC

d_call: .
v_call: TRBV18
clone_size: once
j_call: TRBJ1-4
cdr3_aa: CASSRRSRGGEKLFF
cdr3_nt: TGTGCCAGCTCACGCCGCTCCAGGGGTGGTGAAAAACTGTTTTTT

d_call: .
v_call: TRBV15
clone_size: .
j_call: TRBJ1-5
cdr3_aa: CATSRGPESPYSNQPQHF
cdr3_nt: TGTGCCACCAGCAGGGGTCCGGAGAGCCCATATAGCAATCAGCCCCAGCATTTT

d_call: .
v_call: TRBV11-2
clone_size: .
j_call: TRBJ1-1
cdr3_aa: CASSLDEGASFF
cdr3_nt: TGTGCCAGCAGCTTAGATGAGGGAGCGTCTTTCTTT

d_call: .
v_call: TRBV2
clone_size: .
j_call: TRBJ1-2
cdr3_aa: CASSEALSVGGYTF
cdr3_nt: TGTGCCAGCAGTGAAGCGCTTAGTGTCGGGGGCTACACCTTC

d_call: .
v_call: TRBV5-6
clone_size: .
j_call: TRBJ2-3
cdr3_aa: CASSPADVGGDTQYF
cdr3_nt: TGTGCCAGCAGCCCGGCCGACGTTGGAGGAGATACGCAGTATTTT